This TCR beta chain was found in a study of blood T cell repertoires in COVID-19. As processed by the authors: Estimates of nucleated cell counts were drawn from the amplification of reference gene primers. Measured with immunoSEQ multiplex PCR; TCRdb has only the in-frame clones, and not every one. Clone size and the V and J calls come from that table; the DNA yielded D and trimming. Of approximately 97,000 clones in the sample, about 90% were seen once. This clone was detected only a few times. The source material was peripheral blood. The TCR sequence derives from a man between 45 and 60 years old with active COVID-19.

CDR3 in amino acids: CASSQGSGTGSSYEQYF. The CDR3 bases are TGCGCCAGCAGCCAGGGATCCGGGACAGGTTCGTCCTACGAGCAGTACTTC. The chain is built from TRBV4-1 and TRBJ2-7, with TRBD1 matching over 8 bases. The CDR3 spans 17 residues. Germline CDR1 reads MGHRA; CDR2 reads YSYEKL. The junction had 11 bases not matched to a gene; V was cut back by 3 bases and J by 1 base.